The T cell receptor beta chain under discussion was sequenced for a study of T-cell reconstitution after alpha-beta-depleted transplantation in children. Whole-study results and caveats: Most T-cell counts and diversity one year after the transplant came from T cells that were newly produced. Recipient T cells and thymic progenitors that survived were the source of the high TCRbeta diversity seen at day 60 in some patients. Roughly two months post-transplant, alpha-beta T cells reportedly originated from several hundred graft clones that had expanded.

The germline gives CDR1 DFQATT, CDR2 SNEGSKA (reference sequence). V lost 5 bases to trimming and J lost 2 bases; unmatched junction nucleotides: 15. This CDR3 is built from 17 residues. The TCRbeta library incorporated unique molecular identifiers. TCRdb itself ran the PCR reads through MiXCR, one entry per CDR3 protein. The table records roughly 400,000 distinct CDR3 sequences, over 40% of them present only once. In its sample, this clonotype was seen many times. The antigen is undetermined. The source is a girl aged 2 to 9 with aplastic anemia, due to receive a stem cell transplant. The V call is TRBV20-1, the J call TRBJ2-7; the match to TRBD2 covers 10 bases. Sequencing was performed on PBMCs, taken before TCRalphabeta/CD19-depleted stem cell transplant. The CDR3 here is CSAEGDRLAGEAYEQYF. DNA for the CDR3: TGCAGTGCTGAAGGGGACCGGCTAGCGGGAGAAGCCTACGAGCAGTACTTC.